Following are 2 T cell receptor beta chains from one sample sequenced in a study of regulatory T cells in long-lasting Graves disease (dated by TCRdb to 2020 to 2023). The library relied on multiplex PCR. For sequencing, an Illumina HiSeq 4000 was employed. CDR3 regions were amplified by Arm-PCR with iRepertoire HTBI primers to construct TCR beta libraries. TCRdb itself trimmed the public reads at Q25 with fastp, ran MiXCR and retained productive beta chains. Each CDR3 protein gets just one entry, which takes the most common genes and DNA from the rows behind it. The sample records around 250,000 distinct CDR3 sequences, 20% of which are singletons. Over 11% of the sample lies in the top ten. The sample's time point label, decoded: newly diagnosed GD, antithyroid drugs for less than 3 months. RNA was extracted from PBMCs in TRIzol for both TCR sequencing and RNA sequencing. This material consisted of peripheral blood mononuclear cells (PBMCs), taken at new diagnosis, from a patient treated with antithyroid drugs. The receptor source for this set is a female donor with Graves disease.

This clonotype has just a few counts. A read error is possible here, since a much larger clone lies one base away. J is TRBJ2-4 and V is TRBV30, with TRBD1 matching over 10 bases. With V trimmed by 2 bases and J by 6 bases, 7 bases remained unmatched. The CDR3 contains 15 residues. CDR1 GTSNPN and CDR2 SVGIG come from the germline V gene (reference sequence). CDR3 in amino acids: CAWSPLRTGGNIQYF. In nucleotides, the CDR3 is TGTGCCTGGAGTCCCCTCCGGACAGGGGGAAACATTCAGTACTTC.

This chain links TRBV20-1 with TRBJ1-5; TRBD1 aligns across 7 bases. With 4 bases clipped from V and 5 bases from J, the junction kept 2 bases outside the gene matches. Germline-derived CDR1 and CDR2 are DFQATT and SNEGSKA (reference sequence). The CDR3 covers 12 residues. The CDR3 reads CSAKTGDQPQHF. The CDR3 DNA reads as TGCAGTGCTAAAACAGGGGATCAGCCCCAGCATTTT.